One and the same sample provided the 5 T cell receptor beta chains below, sequenced in a study of cytomegalovirus exposure and HLA in healthy donors. Both 60 Vbeta primers and 13 Jbeta primers went into the PCR. Assay: immunoSEQ multiplex PCR; the TCRdb copy retains only in-frame clones and omits some. The sample consists of roughly 190,000 clones, around three quarters of them appearing once. Sequencing was done on a sample of PBMCs. The receptors originated from a woman aged 30 to 39 in good health and CMV-seronegative.

The chain carries TRBV7-6 and TRBJ2-7; 9 bases are a match to TRBD2. Germline V lookup: CDR1 SGHVS, CDR2 FNYEAQ. The length of the CDR3 is 14 residues. The junction had 5 bases not matched to a gene; V was cut back by 6 bases and J by 2 bases. CDR3 region: CASSSGSRPYEQYF. CDR3 nucleotide sequence: TGTGCCAGCAGTAGCGGGAGTCGGCCCTACGAGCAGTACTTC.

This clone was observed a few times. The rearrangement uses TRBV7-3 and TRBJ1-2; possibly TRBD1 for D (6 bases). The CDR3 is 12 amino acids. Trimming shortened V by 4 bases and J by 6 bases, and 9 bases separated the two germline ends. Per the germline V gene, CDR1 is SGHTA and CDR2 is FQGTGA. DNA of the CDR3: TGTGCCAGCAGCTCACAGGGAGATGGCTACACCTTC. As protein: CASSSQGDGYTF.

This chain uses TRBV29-1 with TRBJ1-5, with D perhaps TRBD1 (6 bases). The V gene's germline CDR1 is SQVTM and CDR2 ANQGSEA. CDR3 length: 12 residues. The V and J ends lost 4 bases and 4 bases respectively, with 8 bases between them. As DNA, the CDR3 is TGCAGCGTTGCAGGGGCAAATCAGCCCCAGCATTTT. This codes for CSVAGANQPQHF.

This clone has just one count. This chain uses TRBV5-1 with TRBJ2-5, with 8 bases aligning to TRBD1. Germline-derived CDR1 and CDR2 are SGHRS and YFSETQ. The CDR3 is 16 amino acids. V shed 3 bases and J 5 bases; nucleotides not matched to a gene: 12. CDR3 nucleotide sequence: TGCGCCAGCAGCTATGGACAGGGAGAAATAGGGGAGACCCAGTACTTC. It yields the protein CASSYGQGEIGETQYF.

The chain recombines TRBV2 with TRBJ2-5, with D perhaps TRBD2 (7 bases). Germline CDR1 and CDR2: SNHLY and FYNNEI. V shed 6 bases and J shed 5 bases, with 19 bases lying between them. The CDR3 consists of 15 residues. The CDR3 nucleotides read TGTGCCAGCAGCTCAGTCCAGGGGCGGGGGGAGACCCAGTACTTC. Its translation is CASSSVQGRGETQYF.